This T cell receptor beta chain originates from a study of radiation and T cells in renal cell carcinoma. Study in general: Nephrectomy followed 15 Gy stereotactic body radiation by 4 weeks.

The table came from immunoSEQ multiplex PCR; TCRdb's copy has only in-frame clones and leaves some out. The profile shows about 91,000 clones, over 75% of them singletons. Time point defined: baseline pretreatment blood. Treatment in this sample: 15 Gy SBRT to primary tumor, nephrectomy 4 weeks later. Serial blood draws occurred at baseline and 2 and 4 weeks post-SBRT. Clear cell pathology was present in this patient's renal cell carcinoma. Study-wide points: Baseline intratumoral clonotype presence is unknown without pretreatment biopsies.

Notes on this clone: As yet, its antigen is unknown.

The TCR sequence derives from a man in his sixties with renal cell carcinoma. The material sequenced was blood, taken from a patient whose treatment included radiotherapy and nephrectomy.

The CDR3 reads CASSATGTYGYTF. The CDR3 DNA is TGTGCCAGCAGTGCGACAGGAACCTATGGCTACACCTTC. This chain connects TRBV6-4 to TRBJ1-2, with a weak D call TRBD1 (6 bases). V was trimmed by 4 bases and J by 4 bases, leaving 10 bases between them. From germline, CDR1 is MRHNA and CDR2 SNTAGT. CDR3 length: 13 amino acids.